The 17 T cell receptor beta chains given below trace back to one sample, sequenced in a study of blood T cell repertoires in COVID-19. Generated by immunoSEQ multiplex PCR, the TCRdb table keeps only in-frame clones and is missing some. Of some 260,000 clones in the sample, around 84% were seen once. The material sequenced was PBMCs or T cells enriched from blood (not recorded which). These receptors came from a man younger than 45 with acute COVID-19.

The rearrangement links TRBV19 to TRBJ1-5; D uncertain. Trimming removed 3 bases at V and 4 bases at J, with 13 bases between. CDR1 LNHDA and CDR2 SQIVND come from the germline V gene (reference sequence). This CDR3 spans 15 amino acids. DNA for the CDR3: TGTGCCAGTAGTATGGTGCTAGGTGGGAATCAGCCCCAGCATTTT. Translation gives CASSMVLGGNQPQHF.

The chain uses TRBV4-2 and TRBJ1-4, with D unresolved. Deletions cut 0 bases from V and 4 bases from J, with 9 bases between. This CDR3 spans 15 amino acids. CDR1 is LGHNA and CDR2 is YNFKEQ in the germline V gene. CDR3 coding DNA: TGTGCCAGCAGCCAAGACCCCGGTTTTAATGAAAAACTGTTTTTT. Translated, it gives CASSQDPGFNEKLFF.

This clone has more than one count but fewer than ten. The chain couples TRBV5-1 to TRBJ1-6; perhaps TRBD1 as D (6 bases). This CDR3 spans 15 amino acids. Germline lookup yields CDR1 SGHRS and CDR2 YFSETQ. V was shortened by 6 bases and J by 0 bases, with 10 bases between the two germline ends. The CDR3 loop is CASNRDNSYNSPLHF. CDR3 bases: TGCGCCAGCAACCGGGACAACTCCTATAATTCACCCCTCCACTTT.

V and J are TRBV20-1 and TRBJ2-5, with D perhaps matching TRBD1 (6 bases). V dropped 3 bases and J dropped 6 bases, with 14 bases sitting between them. CDR3 length: 13 residues. Germline values: CDR1 DFQATT, CDR2 SNEGSKA (reference sequence). The CDR3 DNA sequence: TGCAGTGCTAGTCAACAGGGAAGGCAGACCCAGTACTTC. Protein: CSASQQGRQTQYF.

The chain combines TRBV5-5 with TRBJ2-1; D is possibly TRBD2 (5 bases). The CDR3 consists of 11 residues. Trimming removed 3 bases from V and 7 bases from J, with 5 bases in between. Germline assignment: CDR1 SGHKS and CDR2 YYEKEE (reference sequence). DNA for the CDR3: TGTGCCAGCAGCTCGGGAAATGAGCAGTTCTTC. Translated: CASSSGNEQFF.

This chain connects TRBV11-3 to TRBJ2-3; 9 nucleotides line up with TRBD2. Germline trimming cut 2 bases from V and 2 bases from J; bases unmatched to any gene: 5. Looked up from germline, CDR1 is SGHNT and CDR2 is YENEEA. CDR3 length: 16 amino acids. CDR3 sequence (DNA): TGTGCCAGCAGCTTATCCGGGACTAGCACCACAGATACGCAGTATTTT. Its translation: CASSLSGTSTTDTQYF.

This clone has only a few counts. The junction departs from germline at one end; a sequencing error may be responsible. V usage is TRBV5-1 and J usage is TRBJ1-1; maybe TRBD1 (5 bases). Germline CDR1 SGHRS, CDR2 YFSETQ. This CDR3 comprises 13 residues. CDR3: CASSLEGAGEAFF. The CDR3, as DNA: TGTGCCAGCAGCTTGGAAGGGGCCGGAGAAGCTTTCTTT.

This chain connects TRBV29-1 to TRBJ1-1; weak D call: TRBD1 (6 bases). The CDR3 is 11 residues long. Germline V gene lookup returns CDR1 SQVTM and CDR2 ANQGSEA. V was clipped by 3 bases and J by 6 bases, with 8 bases between them. The CDR3: CSVEDRPEAFF. The CDR3 bases are TGCAGCGTTGAGGACAGACCTGAAGCTTTCTTT.

This clone was seen once. The chain combines TRBV5-4 with TRBJ1-1, with 7 bases that match TRBD1. V lost 4 bases and J lost 2; bases outside the gene matches: 11. The germline gives CDR1 SGHNT, CDR2 YYREEE (reference sequence). The CDR3 length is 16 residues. The CDR3 sequence is CASSGGQSQINTEAFF. Here the CDR3 DNA reads TGTGCCAGCAGCGGGGGACAGTCCCAAATTAACACTGAAGCTTTCTTT. Filled out from reference TRBV5-4 and TRBJ1-1, the complete variable domain reads ETGVTQSPTHLIKTRGQQVTLRCSSQSGHNTVSWYQQALGQGPQFIFQYYREEENGRGNFPPRFSGLQFPNYSSELNVNALELDDSALYLCASSGGQSQINTEAFFGQGTRLTVV.

The genes are TRBV28 and TRBJ2-3; 7 bases agree with TRBD2. This CDR3 region has 16 residues. V shed 2 bases, J shed 6 bases, and the junction held 11 bases outside the gene matches. Germline CDR1 reads MDHEN; CDR2 reads SYDVKM. In nucleotides, the CDR3 is TGTGCCAGCAGTTTAAAAGCGGGGCCACGAGTGGATACGCAGTATTTT. Translated, it gives CASSLKAGPRVDTQYF.

This clone has a count of ten or more. The chain joins TRBV19 to TRBJ1-5, with TRBD1 identical over 7 bases. This CDR3 region has 15 residues. Germline V gene sequence: CDR1 LNHDA, CDR2 SQIVND (reference sequence). The V and J ends lost 5 bases and 6 bases, in that order; junction bases with no gene match: 10. CDR3 coding DNA: TGTGCCAGTAGTTCCGAGACAGGGAGAGCTCAGCCCCAGCATTTT. This codes for CASSSETGRAQPQHF.

The rearrangement joins TRBV7-9 to TRBJ2-7; TRBD2 agrees at 9 bases. CDR1 and CDR2 from the germline V gene are SEHNR and FQNEAQ (reference sequence). The CDR3 totals 16 residues. V shed 5 bases and J 0 bases; nucleotides not matched to a gene: 8. CDR3 DNA: TGTGCCAGCAGCCCACTCGCGGGAGGGAGCTCCTACGAGCAGTACGTC. Protein sequence: CASSPLAGGSSYEQYV.

A single count supports this clone. The gene calls are TRBV29-1 and TRBJ1-3; D perhaps matches TRBD1 (5 bases). CDR1 is SQVTM, CDR2 ANQGSEA, per germline. V dropped 1 base and J dropped 0 bases, with 7 bases sitting between them. CDR3 length: 14 residues. CDR3 nucleotide sequence: TGCAGCGTTGAAGGGGGCCTCTCTGGAAACACCATATATTTT. Its protein is CSVEGGLSGNTIYF.

This clone has a handful of counts. The chain couples TRBV3-1 (or the pseudogene TRBV3-2) to TRBJ1-5; no firm D call. V was shortened by 1 base and J by 0 bases, with 7 bases between the two germline ends. The CDR3 has 15 amino acids. CDR1 and CDR2 from the germline V gene are LGHDT and YNNKEL (reference sequence). Here the CDR3 DNA reads TGTGCCAGCAGCCAAGTGAGGGATAGCAATCAGCCCCAGCATTTT. The encoded protein is CASSQVRDSNQPQHF.

V gene TRBV19 combines with J gene TRBJ2-1, with TRBD2 matching over 8 bases. The CDR3 length is 15 residues. In germline, CDR1 is LNHDA, CDR2 SQIVND (reference sequence). Trimming at V came to 1 base and at J to 9 bases, leaving 8 bases not matched to a gene. CDR3 nucleotides: TGTGCCAGTAGTATAGTACCAGCGGGAGTAATTGAGCAGTTCTTC. Residues: CASSIVPAGVIEQFF.

The chain has TRBV27 and TRBJ2-5; D remains ambiguous. Between the trimmed V and J ends, which lost 2 bases and 0 bases, there was a span of 7 bases. The CDR3 sequence is 14 residues long. Germline lookup yields CDR1 MNHEY and CDR2 SMNVEV (reference sequence). The CDR3 reads CASSLVSDQETQYF. CDR3 DNA sequence: TGTGCCAGCAGTTTAGTTTCGGACCAAGAGACCCAGTACTTC.

To note about this clone: One junction end disagrees with the germline gene, perhaps due to a read error. This rearrangement joins TRBV6-1 to TRBJ1-5; D call uncertain. The CDR3 is 12 amino acids. Germline values: CDR1 MNHNS, CDR2 SASEGT. DNA for the CDR3: TGTGCCAGCAGTGAAACATTTCTAGACCCTTCTTTT. This gives the protein CASSETFLDPSF.